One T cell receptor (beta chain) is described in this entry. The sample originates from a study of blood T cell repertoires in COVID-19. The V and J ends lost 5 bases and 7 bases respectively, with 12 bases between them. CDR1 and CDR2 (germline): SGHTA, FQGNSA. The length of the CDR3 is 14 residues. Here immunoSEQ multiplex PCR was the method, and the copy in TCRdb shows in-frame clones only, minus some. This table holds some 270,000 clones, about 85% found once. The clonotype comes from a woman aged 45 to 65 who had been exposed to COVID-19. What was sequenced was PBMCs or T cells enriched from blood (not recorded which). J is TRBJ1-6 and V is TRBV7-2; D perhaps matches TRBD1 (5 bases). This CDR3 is CASSMAGGNSPLHF. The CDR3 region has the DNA TGTGCCAGCAGCATGGCGGGGGGGAATTCACCCCTCCACTTT.